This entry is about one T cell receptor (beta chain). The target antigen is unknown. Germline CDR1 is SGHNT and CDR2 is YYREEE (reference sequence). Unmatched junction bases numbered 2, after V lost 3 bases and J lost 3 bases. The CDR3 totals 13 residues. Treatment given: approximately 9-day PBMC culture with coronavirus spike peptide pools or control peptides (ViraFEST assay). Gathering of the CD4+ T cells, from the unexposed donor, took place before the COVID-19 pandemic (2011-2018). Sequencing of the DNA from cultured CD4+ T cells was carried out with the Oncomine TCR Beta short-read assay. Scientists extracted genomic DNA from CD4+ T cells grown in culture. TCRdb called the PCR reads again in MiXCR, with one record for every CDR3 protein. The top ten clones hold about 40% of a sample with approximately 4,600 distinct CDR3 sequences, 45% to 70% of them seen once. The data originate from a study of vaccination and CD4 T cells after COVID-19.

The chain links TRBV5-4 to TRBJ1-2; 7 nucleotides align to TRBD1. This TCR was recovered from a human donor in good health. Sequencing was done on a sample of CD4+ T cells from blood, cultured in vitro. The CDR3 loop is CASSYDRDYGYTF. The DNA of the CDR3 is TGTGCCAGCAGCTACGACAGGGACTATGGCTACACCTTC.